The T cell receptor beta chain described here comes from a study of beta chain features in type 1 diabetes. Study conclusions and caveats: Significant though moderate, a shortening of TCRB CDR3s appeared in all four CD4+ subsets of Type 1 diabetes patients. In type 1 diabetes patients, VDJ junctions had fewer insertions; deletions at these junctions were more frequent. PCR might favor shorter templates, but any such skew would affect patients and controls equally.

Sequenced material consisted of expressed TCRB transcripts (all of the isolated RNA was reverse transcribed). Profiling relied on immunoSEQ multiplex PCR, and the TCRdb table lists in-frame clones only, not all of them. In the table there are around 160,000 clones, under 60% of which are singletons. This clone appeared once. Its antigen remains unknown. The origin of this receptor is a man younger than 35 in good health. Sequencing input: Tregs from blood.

As DNA, the CDR3 is TGCGCCAGCAGCCCGGGACTAGCGGGGGCCAATGAGCAGTTCTTC. It yields the protein CASSPGLAGANEQFF. V and J are TRBV4-1 and TRBJ2-1, with TRBD2 matching over 14 bases. After removal of 4 bases from V and 6 bases from J, the junction contained 2 bases not matched to a gene. Germline V gene sequence: CDR1 MGHRA, CDR2 YSYEKL. The CDR3 sequence is 15 residues long.